The 23 T cell receptor beta chains in this list originate from one sample, sequenced in a study of shared clonotypes between healthy human individuals. The repertoire was sequenced with immunoSEQ multiplex PCR; TCRdb's copy has only in-frame clones and lacks some. The sample consists of some 2 million clones, about 95% of them appearing once. Specimen: naive CD4+ T cells sorted from blood. Described subset: CD45RA+ positively selected. Every receptor here comes from a man between 18 and 29 years old in good health.

The chain couples TRBV30 to TRBJ2-1; D is unresolved. Between the trimmed V and J ends, which lost 1 base and 8 bases, there was a span of 12 bases. Germline V lookup: CDR1 GTSNPN, CDR2 SVGIG (reference sequence). The CDR3 runs 13 residues. CDR3: CAWSALTTDEQFF. Written as DNA, the CDR3 is TGTGCCTGGAGTGCCCTCACCACAGATGAGCAGTTCTTC.

This chain joins TRBV30 and TRBJ2-7, with unresolved D. From germline, CDR1 is GTSNPN and CDR2 SVGIG (reference sequence). V was pared by 0 bases and J by 7 bases, with 10 bases between. This CDR3 has 12 amino acids. In nucleotides, the CDR3 is TGTGCCTGGAGTGTACTGACTTTGGAGCAGTACTTC. Translated, it gives CAWSVLTLEQYF.

This chain joins TRBV30 and TRBJ2-3; TRBD2 aligns across 9 bases. The junction had 7 bases not matched to a gene; V was cut back by 0 bases and J by 3 bases. Germline CDR1 GTSNPN, CDR2 SVGIG (reference sequence). This CDR3 has 16 amino acids. The CDR3 DNA reads TGTGCCTGGAGTGTAAGGCTAGCGGGGAGGACAGATACGCAGTATTTT. Translated, it gives CAWSVRLAGRTDTQYF.

The chain employs TRBV5-8 and TRBJ2-7, with 9 nucleotides matching TRBD1. The junction had 2 bases not matched to a gene; V was cut back by 3 bases and J by 1 base. This CDR3 contains 14 residues. Germline V gene lookup returns CDR1 SGHTS and CDR2 YDEGEE. This chain's CDR3 is CASSWTGDSYEQYF. CDR3 coding DNA: TGTGCCAGCAGCTGGACAGGGGATTCCTACGAGCAGTACTTC. Full variable domain (outside the CDR3, taken from reference TRBV5-8 and TRBJ2-7): EAGVTQSPTHLIKTRGQQATLRCSPISGHTSVYWYQQALGLGLQFLLWYDEGEERNRGNFPPRFSGRQFPNYSSELNVNALELEDSALYLCASSWTGDSYEQYFGPGTRLTVT.

The chain joins TRBV28 to TRBJ1-2; 10 positions agree with TRBD1. The CDR3 is made up of 17 amino acids. With V trimmed by 7 bases and J by 5 bases, 16 bases remained unmatched. Germline V gene data show CDR1 as MDHEN and CDR2 as SYDVKM. For the CDR3, the DNA is TGTGCCAGCACCTACCGGGACAGGGGCGGATTCGGGTATGGCTACACCTTC. This translates into CASTYRDRGGFGYGYTF.

Concerning this clone: Since a much larger clone is just one base distant, this may be a read error. The chain employs TRBV29-1 and TRBJ2-5, with D unresolved. The tail of the sequence fits TRBJ2-7 better, so the J call may be wrong. Germline CDR1 is SQVTM and CDR2 is ANQGSEA. The CDR3 length is 13 residues. The CDR3 loop reads CSVLTSPRDEQYF. The CDR3 nucleotides read TGCAGCGTCCTGACAAGTCCAAGGGACGAGCAGTACTTC.

This clone was counted once. The chain links TRBV25-1 to TRBJ2-2; TRBD1 matches at 7 bases. The CDR3 extends over 15 amino acids. Looked up from germline, CDR1 is MGHDK and CDR2 is SYGVNS. J was trimmed by 0 bases and V by 4 bases; bases with no gene match: 2. Here the CDR3 reads CASSVTGSNTGELFF. The DNA for the CDR3 is TGTGCCAGCAGTGTGACAGGGTCGAACACCGGGGAGCTGTTTTTT.

The chain recombines TRBV11-2 with TRBJ2-3; D gene unclear. The CDR3 runs 15 residues. The germline V gene has CDR1 SGHAT and CDR2 FQNNGV. V lost 5 bases to trimming and J lost 4 bases, with 16 bases between them. The DNA of the CDR3 is TGTGCCAGCAGCCCCCTTAGTGGGTCGCCAGATACGCAGTATTTT. Its translation is CASSPLSGSPDTQYF.

The chain carries TRBV6-5 and TRBJ1-2, with TRBD1 as a possible D gene (6 bases). V was pared by 0 bases and J by 5 bases, with 13 bases between. CDR1 and CDR2 from the germline V gene are MNHEY and SVGAGI. CDR3 size: 15 residues. The DNA of the CDR3 is TGTGCCAGCAGTTACTCTGATAGGGGGATTTATGGCTACACCTTC. As protein: CASSYSDRGIYGYTF.

V gene TRBV5-1 combines with J gene TRBJ2-7; D gene unclear. The CDR3 runs 14 residues. Trimming took 0 bases from V and 2 from J, leaving 9 bases between them. CDR1 SGHRS and CDR2 YFSETQ come from the germline V gene. CDR3 DNA: TGCGCCAGCAGCTTGGACACTTCCCCCTACGAGCAGTACTTC. Translating gives CASSLDTSPYEQYF.

The chain employs TRBV9 and TRBJ1-6; TRBD1 agrees at 9 bases. V shed 0 bases and J 8 bases; nucleotides not matched to a gene: 9. The CDR3 has 17 residues. Germline-derived CDR1 and CDR2 are SGDLS and YYNGEE. This chain's CDR3 is CASSVAEVRTGDSPLHF. CDR3 DNA sequence: TGTGCCAGCAGCGTAGCTGAAGTAAGGACAGGGGATTCACCCCTCCACTTT.

Note on this clone: The sample has other DNA sequences that encode this CDR3 too. This chain joins TRBV9 and TRBJ2-2; D uncertain. The CDR3 has 14 amino acids. CDR1 and CDR2 (germline): SGDLS, YYNGEE. Deletions cut 0 bases from V and 4 bases from J, with 7 bases between. The CDR3 is CASSVGGGTGELFF. The DNA of the CDR3 is TGTGCCAGCAGCGTAGGGGGTGGCACCGGGGAGCTGTTTTTT.

The V call is TRBV7-8, the J call TRBJ2-5, with D hard to call. V lost 1 base, J lost 4 bases, and 13 bases lay in between. CDR3 length equals 15 residues. Germline lookup yields CDR1 SGHVS and CDR2 FQNEAQ. The CDR3 DNA is TGTGCCAGCAGCTTAGGGACCACGTTTAGAGAGACCCAGTACTTC. This gives the protein CASSLGTTFRETQYF.

The chain has TRBV4-2 and TRBJ1-4; TRBD1 might be the D (5 bases). Germline V gives CDR1 LGHNA, CDR2 YNFKEQ. The V end was cut by 0 bases, the J end by 0 bases, with 11 bases between. The CDR3 covers 17 residues. This CDR3 reads CASSQEGPGTTNEKLFF. The CDR3 DNA sequence: TGTGCCAGCAGCCAAGAAGGCCCAGGGACAACTAATGAAAAACTGTTTTTT.

The chain employs TRBV2 and TRBJ1-2, with D maybe TRBD1 (6 bases). The CDR3 has 16 residues. From germline, CDR1 is SNHLY and CDR2 FYNNEI. V shed 4 bases and J shed 2 bases, with 17 bases lying between them. The CDR3 reads CASSGAGDTPNYGYTF. DNA for the CDR3: TGTGCCAGCAGTGGGGCAGGGGACACACCCAACTATGGCTACACCTTC.

This chain connects TRBV28 to TRBJ1-5; 7 bases map to TRBD1. The CDR3 runs 15 residues. Germline values: CDR1 MDHEN, CDR2 SYDVKM. The V gene end was trimmed by 5 bases and the J gene end by 4 bases; junction bases not matched to a gene: 8. The CDR3 protein is CASSGTDLGNQPQHF. CDR3 DNA: TGTGCCAGCAGTGGGACAGACCTAGGGAATCAGCCCCAGCATTTT. Filled out from reference TRBV28 and TRBJ1-5, the complete variable domain reads DVKVTQSSRYLVKRTGEKVFLECVQDMDHENMFWYRQDPGLGLRLIYFSYDVKMKEKGDIPEGYSVSREKKERFSLILESASTNQTSMYLCASSGTDLGNQPQHFGDGTRLSIL.

The rearrangement uses TRBV19 and TRBJ1-2; 7 bases are a match to TRBD1. The V gene end was trimmed by 5 bases and the J gene end by 6 bases; junction bases not matched to a gene: 12. CDR1 and CDR2 from the germline V gene are LNHDA and SQIVND (reference sequence). The length of the CDR3 is 15 residues. CDR3 DNA sequence: TGTGCCAGTAGTGGGCCAGGGGGAAGGATAGATGGCTACACCTTC. Encoded protein: CASSGPGGRIDGYTF.

The rearrangement joins TRBV7-9 to TRBJ1-5, with TRBD1 as a possible D gene (6 bases). Trimming cost V 2 bases and J 3 bases, with 11 bases left between them. Germline V gene lookup returns CDR1 SEHNR and CDR2 FQNEAQ (reference sequence). The CDR3 totals 15 residues. CDR3 region: CASSLLAGDNQPQHF. The CDR3 DNA is TGTGCCAGCAGCTTATTGGCAGGGGACAATCAGCCCCAGCATTTT. Based on the CDR3 plus reference TRBV7-9 and TRBJ1-5, the full variable domain is DTGVSQNPRHKITKRGQNVTFRCDPISEHNRLYWYRQTLGQGPEFLTYFQNEAQLEKSRLLSDRFSAERPKGSFSTLEIQRTEQGDSAMYLCASSLLAGDNQPQHFGDGTRLSIL.

Concerning this clone: Additional DNA sequences in this sample encode the identical CDR3. The V gene is TRBV15, the J gene TRBJ1-5, with D unclear. This CDR3 region has 13 residues. V lost 0 bases to trimming and J lost 2 bases, with 2 bases between them. CDR1 is LNHNV and CDR2 is YYDKDF in the germline V gene (reference sequence). As DNA, the CDR3 is TGTGCCACCAGCAGAGAGCGCAATCAGCCCCAGCATTTT. Its translation is CATSRERNQPQHF.

The chain employs TRBV2 and TRBJ1-2; D call uncertain. Between the trimmed V and J ends, which lost 7 bases and 2 bases, there was a span of 5 bases. Germline V gene sequence: CDR1 SNHLY, CDR2 FYNNEI. This CDR3 contains 11 residues. Here the CDR3 DNA reads TGTGCCAGCAAGGCGAACTATGGCTACACCTTC. Translating gives CASKANYGYTF.

The chain has TRBV10-3 and TRBJ2-5; D ambiguous. The CDR3 consists of 13 residues. Germline values: CDR1 ENHRY, CDR2 SYGVKD. V lost 3 bases to trimming and J lost 5 bases, with 10 bases between them. The CDR3 DNA is TGTGCCATCAGTGATTATGGTGGGGAGACCCAGTACTTC. Encoded protein: CAISDYGGETQYF.

The chain couples TRBV6-7 to TRBJ2-2; either TRBD1 or TRBD2 may supply D (5 bases each). TRBV6-7 is an open reading frame, and its role is uncertain. The CDR3 runs to 15 residues. V dropped 2 bases and J dropped 2 bases, with 9 bases sitting between them. DNA for the CDR3: TGTGCCAGCAGTTACCCCGGGGCCAACACCGGGGAGCTGTTTTTT. Encoded protein: CASSYPGANTGELFF.

J is TRBJ2-7 and V is TRBV6-7, with 9 bases aligning to TRBD1. TRBV6-7 falls under the ORF class, with uncertain function. The CDR3 loop spans 16 amino acids. The V and J ends lost 0 bases and 2 bases, in that order; junction bases with no gene match: 5. This CDR3 reads CASSYSNRDRAYEQYF. The CDR3 DNA follows: TGTGCCAGCAGTTACTCGAATCGGGACAGGGCCTACGAGCAGTACTTC.